The clone carrying this TCR beta chain has ten or more counts. Germline assignment: CDR1 MNHEY and CDR2 SVGAGI. The length of the CDR3 is 11 residues. V dropped 5 bases and J dropped 6 bases, with 4 bases sitting between them. TCRdb recomputed calls from the 5' RACE reads with MiXCR, one row per CDR3 protein. The sample has over 30,000 distinct CDR3 sequences, about 25% seen once. CD25-based Treg depletion was applied to purified naive CD4+ T cells. The sample comprised naive CD4+ T cells sorted from a lymph node. Subset defined: naive CD4+ T cells, CD4+CD45RA+CD25-. The rearrangement uses TRBV6-5 and TRBJ1-4, with unresolved D. The source of this sequence is a female donor with breast cancer. The CDR3 coding sequence is TGTGCCAGCAGTAATTATGAAAAACTGTTTTTT. This translates into CASSNYEKLFF.